One T cell receptor (beta chain) is described in this entry. This sample is part of a study of response to subunit inactivated influenza vaccine. Trimming took off 0 bases at V and 5 bases at J, with 10 bases between the two ends. Germline CDR1 and CDR2: LGHNA and YNFKEQ. The CDR3 extends over 14 amino acids. TCRdb analysed the RT-PCR reads with MiXCR anew, one entry per CDR3 protein. Here the sample spans hundreds of thousands of distinct CDR3 sequences, about 11% being singletons. This chain uses TRBV4-2 with TRBJ1-2, with D maybe TRBD1 (6 bases). The sample consisted of PBMCs from blood, taken on the day of vaccination. The sequence derives from a man aged 50 to 59 who received an inactivated influenza vaccine. DNA of the CDR3: TGTGCCAGCAGCCAAGATAGCAGGGGATATGGCTACACCTTC. It translates to CASSQDSRGYGYTF.